This T cell receptor (beta chain) was sequenced in a study of T cell repertoires in cytomegalovirus infection. TCRdb re-analysed the reads in MiXCR, keeping a single row per CDR3 protein. The sample contains fewer than 550,000 distinct CDR3 sequences, roughly 29% of which appear only once. General study points: CMV carriers with the relevant HLA were identified by cumulative public TCR beta family frequency. Clonotype analysis showed dominance of the ex vivo response by HLA-C-restricted CMV-specific TCR beta clonotypes.

A note on this clonotype: Its cognate antigen is unknown.

The CDR3 loop spans 14 amino acids. Trimming cost V 8 bases and J 0 bases, with 15 bases left between them. Germline assignment: CDR1 DFQATT and CDR2 SNEGSKA (reference sequence). This receptor was identified in a human donor in good health (CMV status not recorded). Some clones in this sample may be carry-over from other donors' samples. This rearrangement joins TRBV20-1 to TRBJ2-3; D is possibly TRBD2 (5 bases). Sequenced: PBMCs. In nucleotides, the CDR3 is TGCAGTCCCTTTCGCGGGTATAGCACAGATACGCAGTATTTT. This codes for CSPFRGYSTDTQYF.